A single sample is the source of the 22 T cell receptor beta chains below, sequenced in a study of cytomegalovirus exposure and HLA in healthy donors. PCR used 60 Vbeta primers and 13 Jbeta primers. Data came from immunoSEQ multiplex PCR; TCRdb stores just in-frame clones and leaves some out. This table lists about 72,000 clones. Material: PBMCs. These receptor sequences come from a middle-aged woman in good health and CMV-seropositive.

The rearrangement uses TRBV6-5 and TRBJ1-4; D possibly corresponds to TRBD1 (5 bases). V gave up 6 bases and J gave up 0 bases, with 8 bases separating them. Germline assignment: CDR1 MNHEY and CDR2 SVGAGI. This CDR3 has 14 residues. CDR3 nucleotide sequence: TGTGCCAGCAGGCCGACAGCAACTAATGAAAAACTGTTTTTT. It encodes CASRPTATNEKLFF.

The J gene is TRBJ2-7, the V gene TRBV6-5; D unresolved. Germline assignment: CDR1 MNHEY and CDR2 SVGAGI. V was clipped by 7 bases and J by 0 bases, with 4 bases between them. The CDR3 is made up of 11 amino acids. The CDR3 bases are TGTGCCAGCACCCTCTCCTACGAGCAGTACTTC. This sequence encodes CASTLSYEQYF.

The V and J genes are TRBV5-4 and TRBJ2-3; 7 bases align to TRBD2. Germline V CDR1 and CDR2: SGHNT, YYREEE (reference sequence). Trimming took 1 base from V and 4 from J; bases not matched to a gene: 6. This CDR3 region has 15 residues. As DNA, the CDR3 is TGTGCCAGCAGCTTGCGGCGGGAGCGCCCAGATACGCAGTATTTT. Translating gives CASSLRRERPDTQYF.

This CDR3 reads CASSIGDIGAYEQYF. The DNA of the CDR3 is TGTGCCAGTAGTATCGGGGACATCGGCGCCTACGAGCAGTACTTC. The rearrangement joins TRBV19 to TRBJ2-7, with TRBD1 as a possible D gene (6 bases). This CDR3 is 15 amino acids long. Germline V CDR1 and CDR2: LNHDA, SQIVND (reference sequence). The V end lost 3 bases, the J end lost 2 bases, and 14 bases lay between the germline ends. Full variable domain (outside the CDR3, taken from reference TRBV19 and TRBJ2-7): DGGITQSPKYLFRKEGQNVTLSCEQNLNHDAMYWYRQDPGQGLRLIYYSQIVNDFQKGDIAEGYSVSREKKESFPLTVTSAQKNPTAFYLCASSIGDIGAYEQYFGPGTRLTVT.

This rearrangement joins TRBV19 to TRBJ1-2; 9 bases line up with TRBD1. Germline V gene data show CDR1 as LNHDA and CDR2 as SQIVND (reference sequence). This CDR3 is 22 amino acids long. V shed 4 bases and J 0 bases; nucleotides not matched to a gene: 24. CDR3 DNA: TGTGCCAGTAGTACAAACCGATTAATACGGGACAGGGCGCTATTAGCTAACTATGGCTACACCTTC. Translating gives CASSTNRLIRDRALLANYGYTF.

V usage is TRBV5-1 and J usage is TRBJ2-7; the D gene is possibly TRBD1 (8 bases). CDR1 SGHRS and CDR2 YFSETQ come from the germline V gene. V lost 4 bases and J 5 bases, leaving 16 bases between the germline ends. The CDR3 runs 14 residues. CDR3 in DNA: TGCGCCAGCAGCCCGGACAGGGAGGGAAACGAGCAGTACTTC. It yields the protein CASSPDREGNEQYF.

The chain employs TRBV4-2 and TRBJ2-2, with 12 bases identical to TRBD2. The V segment lost 4 bases and the J segment 5 bases; nucleotides outside the gene matches: 14. The CDR3 runs 19 residues. The V gene's germline CDR1 is LGHNA and CDR2 YNFKEQ. CDR3 residues: CASSPLDSLAGGQTGELFF. In DNA form, the CDR3 reads TGTGCCAGCAGCCCATTGGACTCACTAGCGGGGGGCCAAACCGGGGAGCTGTTTTTT.

The genes are TRBV6-4 and TRBJ2-1; D is possibly TRBD2 (7 bases). The CDR3 runs to 15 residues. Trimming stripped 2 bases from V and 5 bases from J, with 13 bases between. The V gene's germline CDR1 is MRHNA and CDR2 SNTAGT. The CDR3 DNA reads as TGTGCCAGCAGTGACCCGAGGGGGGGTCACAATGAGCAGTTCTTC. Translating gives CASSDPRGGHNEQFF.

The chain employs TRBV5-1 and TRBJ1-2, with TRBD1 matching over 9 bases. CDR3 length equals 15 residues. CDR1 is SGHRS, CDR2 YFSETQ, per germline. With 7 bases clipped from V and 4 bases from J, the junction kept 11 bases outside the gene matches. CDR3 nucleotide sequence: TGCGCCAGCCGCGACCGGGACAGGGACTTCTATGGCTACACCTTC. This encodes CASRDRDRDFYGYTF.

The chain links TRBV5-6 to TRBJ2-5, with unresolved D. The J call is uncertain, as TRBJ2-7 better fits the DNA end. Germline-derived CDR1 and CDR2 are SGHDT and YYEEEE. The CDR3 totals 14 residues. CDR3 amino acids: CASHAGHSSYEQYF. CDR3 coding DNA: TGTGCCAGCCACGCTGGGCACAGCTCCTACGAGCAGTACTTC.

V gene TRBV9 combines with J gene TRBJ1-1, with D tentatively TRBD1 (6 bases). Germline V gene sequence: CDR1 SGDLS, CDR2 YYNGEE. The ends were cut back, 3 bases at V and 0 bases at J, with 21 bases in the middle. CDR3 length: 18 amino acids. CDR3 in DNA: TGTGCCAGCAGCGCCCCCGTGGGGCTAGGGGGAATGAACACTGAAGCTTTCTTT. It yields the protein CASSAPVGLGGMNTEAFF.

The V call is TRBV29-1, the J call TRBJ2-5; the D gene is possibly TRBD2 (6 bases). This CDR3 region has 14 residues. Germline values: CDR1 SQVTM, CDR2 ANQGSEA. The V and J ends lost 5 bases and 2 bases respectively, with 15 bases between them. The CDR3 bases are TGCAGCGTTCGGGGGACCCTCTCTCAAGAGACCCAGTACTTC. Its translation is CSVRGTLSQETQYF.

The rearrangement uses TRBV30 and TRBJ1-5; 9 nucleotides line up with TRBD1. Germline V gene lookup returns CDR1 GTSNPN and CDR2 SVGIG (reference sequence). V gave up 3 bases and J gave up 1 base; unmatched junction bases: 13. The CDR3 is 18 residues long. The CDR3 reads CAWRLTRDRDYSNQPQHF. CDR3 sequence (DNA): TGTGCCTGGAGACTTACCAGGGACAGGGATTACAGCAATCAGCCCCAGCATTTT. Looking up the rest from reference TRBV30 and TRBJ1-5 gives the full variable domain: SQTIHQWPATLVQPVGSPLSLECTVEGTSNPNLYWYRQAAGRGLQLLFYSVGIGQISSEVPQNLSASRPQDRQFILSSKKLLLSDSGFYLCAWRLTRDRDYSNQPQHFGDGTRLSIL.

CDR3 sequence: CASELAGKYF. CDR3 bases: TGTGCCAGCGAGCTAGCTGGGAAGTACTTC. This chain uses TRBV2 with TRBJ2-5, with TRBD2 as a possible D gene (5 bases). Looked up from germline, CDR1 is SNHLY and CDR2 is FYNNEI. The germline V and J ends were trimmed by 8 bases and 12 bases, with 13 bases remaining between them. This CDR3 comprises 10 residues.

This chain connects TRBV4-3 to TRBJ1-3, with 7 bases matching TRBD1. This CDR3 comprises 15 residues. Looked up from germline, CDR1 is LGHNA and CDR2 is YSLEER. After removal of 4 bases from V and 4 bases from J, the junction contained 7 bases not matched to a gene. DNA of the CDR3: TGCGCCAGCAGCCGAACCCAGGGGGTCGGAAACACCATATATTTT. Encoded protein: CASSRTQGVGNTIYF.

The rearrangement joins TRBV29-1 to TRBJ1-1; 8 bases line up with TRBD1. V trimming: 0 bases; J trimming: 5 bases; junction bases outside the gene matches: 5. The CDR3 has 14 amino acids. CDR1 is SQVTM, CDR2 ANQGSEA, per germline. The CDR3 loop reads CSVEDQGARTEAFF. CDR3 in DNA: TGCAGCGTTGAAGACCAGGGGGCTAGGACTGAAGCTTTCTTT.

The chain uses TRBV13 and TRBJ1-5; 9 bases map to TRBD1. V dropped 2 bases and J dropped 6; count of bases not matched to a gene: 5. Germline values: CDR1 PRHDT, CDR2 FYEKMQ (reference sequence). The CDR3 is 15 amino acids. The CDR3 here is CASSLSGTGSQPQHF. As DNA, the CDR3 is TGTGCCAGCAGCTTATCGGGGACAGGGAGTCAGCCCCAGCATTTT.

The chain has TRBV13 and TRBJ2-2, with 12 bases that match TRBD2. Germline V gene data show CDR1 as PRHDT and CDR2 as FYEKMQ (reference sequence). Trimming removed 4 bases from V and 4 bases from J; junction bases left unmatched: 10. CDR3 length: 18 residues. CDR3 residues: CASSSSTSGSSTTGELFF. In DNA form, the CDR3 reads TGTGCCAGCAGCTCTTCGACTAGCGGGAGTTCTACCACCGGGGAGCTGTTTTTT.

This chain connects TRBV7-3 to TRBJ1-3; a possible D gene is TRBD1 (5 bases). V shed 2 bases and J shed 0 bases, with 8 bases lying between them. CDR3 size: 15 residues. The germline V gene encodes CDR1 SGHTA and CDR2 FQGTGA. CDR3 DNA sequence: TGTGCCAGCAGCTTAGCAGGGTCCTCTGGAAACACCATATATTTT. Translation gives CASSLAGSSGNTIYF.

The chain combines TRBV20-1 with TRBJ2-7, with 7 bases lining up with TRBD1. After removal of 6 bases from V and 8 bases from J, the junction contained 7 bases not matched to a gene. This CDR3 comprises 11 residues. Germline V lookup: CDR1 DFQATT, CDR2 SNEGSKA (reference sequence). The CDR3 sequence is CSALDRVKQYF. CDR3 sequence (DNA): TGCAGTGCCCTCGACAGGGTTAAGCAGTACTTC.

V is TRBV5-6 and J is TRBJ2-1, with TRBD2 identical over 12 bases. V lost 1 base, J lost 8 bases, and 7 bases stayed unmatched. Germline CDR1 and CDR2: SGHDT and YYEEEE. The CDR3 extends over 16 amino acids. The CDR3 reads CASSLPSGGALDEQFF. CDR3 nucleotide sequence: TGTGCCAGCAGCTTGCCTAGCGGGGGGGCCCTTGATGAGCAGTTCTTC.

V usage is TRBV5-1 and J usage is TRBJ2-5; 8 nucleotides align to TRBD2. Germline V gene data show CDR1 as SGHRS and CDR2 as YFSETQ. Trimming at V came to 0 bases and at J to 4 bases, leaving 8 bases not matched to a gene. The CDR3 loop spans 16 amino acids. The CDR3 here is CASSLDSRGVPETQYF. The CDR3 DNA is TGCGCCAGCAGCTTGGATTCGCGGGGGGTTCCAGAGACCCAGTACTTC. The variable domain in full, with the rest retrieved from reference TRBV5-1 and TRBJ2-5, is KAGVTQTPRYLIKTRGQQVTLSCSPISGHRSVSWYQQTPGQGLQFLFEYFSETQRNKGNFPGRFSGRQFSNSRSEMNVSTLELGDSALYLCASSLDSRGVPETQYFGPGTRLLVL.